This TCR beta chain was sequenced during a study of blood T cell repertoires in COVID-19. Study background: Spain, Italy and the United States supplied samples that represented acute and convalescent COVID-19. The analysed material was cDNA or gDNA that came from T cells, B-cell-depleted T cells, or PBMCs.

Original processing methods: Nucleated cell counts were estimated from reference gene primer amplification. Profiling relied on immunoSEQ multiplex PCR, and the TCRdb table lists in-frame clones only, not all of them. Clone size and the V and J calls come from that table; the DNA yielded D and trimming. Seen here are roughly 340,000 clones, around nine tenths observed once, and the top ten hold about 7%. CDR3 length: 17 amino acids. J gave up 14 bases and V 2 bases, and 12 bases lay outside the gene matches. Germline V gene data show CDR1 as SGHVS and CDR2 as FNYEAQ. The chain employs TRBV7-6 and TRBJ2-1, with 16 nucleotides matching TRBD2. This receptor was taken from a woman aged 70 to 79 with COVID-19, enrolled during active disease. The sequenced material came from peripheral blood. The chain's CDR3 is CASSLKTPGLAGGYKFF. The CDR3 bases are TGTGCCAGCAGCTTAAAGACCCCGGGACTAGCGGGGGGGTATAAGTTCTTC.